Reported below is one T cell receptor beta chain. The antigen it recognizes is unknown. No per-base quality is available; no much larger clone lies one base away. The cysteine opens and the phenylalanine closes a CDR3 of 15 amino acids. The retained sequence is limited to the CDR3, 45 bases, with the frame set at the first base. The germline V gene specifies SGHDT as CDR1 and YYEEEE as CDR2. Trimming at the junction amounts to 4 bases on V and 2 bases on J, and the germline ends lie 16 bases apart. This entry belongs to a study of post-analysis software for immune sequencing data (dated by TCRdb to 2015 to 2017). For the wider study: Recorded disease courses included relapsing-remitting, secondary progressive and progressive-relapsing multiple sclerosis, with some patients lacking subtype annotation. The multiple sclerosis patient repertoires were compared with approximately 11 previously published healthy control repertoires from donors aged about 6 to 26 years. A subset of samples was prepared in parallel using single-end sample barcoding, then pooled and co-amplified after Illumina adapter ligation. General study outcomes and caveats: Patients showed significantly higher frequencies than controls for a handful of TRBV segments, among them TRBV5-6, TRBV5-1 and TRBV20-1. When samples were clustered directly using the F measure, samples prepared in the same batch co-clustered strongly, which prompted a batch-effect correction. The multiple sclerosis patient group was slightly younger than the control group. Normalized Chao1 diversity was significantly lower in multiple sclerosis patients than controls, suggesting substantial peripheral T-cell clonal expansion.

The library was produced with PCR. Sequencing relied on an Illumina HiSeq 2500. To reduce PCR and sequencing biases, unique molecular identifiers were incorporated into the TCR beta cDNA libraries. Some 500,000 cDNA molecules were obtained per 1 to 10 million input T cells, so each molecule approximated one T cell. The patient libraries were prepared and sequenced using the same protocol as the earlier healthy control dataset. Samples belonging to the same batch were prepared together, multiplexed and sequenced on a shared HiSeq lane. The authors processed their data as follows. Raw barcoded reads were processed with MIGEC, and single-read molecular identifier groups were discarded before consensus assembly and CDR3 extraction. Clonotype tables were post-analysed with VDJtools, and diversity was normalized by down-sampling all datasets to the smallest sample size. In repertoire overlap clustering, CDR3 amino acid sequences, but not nucleotide sequences, were matched to correct batch-related cross-sample contamination. TCRdb ran its own pipeline on the public reads, namely fastp trimming at Q25 and MiXCR clone calling, and kept in-frame beta chains. Entries that share a CDR3 protein sequence are merged under the most common genes and DNA. TCRdb's processing, not the study's, gives the V and J calls here. The sample includes fewer than 850,000 distinct CDR3 sequences, with just under 30% observed a single time. Roughly 0.57% of the sample lies in the top ten.

TCR beta repertoires were profiled from peripheral blood of about a dozen young patients with multiple sclerosis to demonstrate the VDJtools post-analysis software. The multiple sclerosis patients were children and adolescents between about 6 and 15 years of age. The receptor was derived from a girl between 5 and 17 years old with multiple sclerosis. The receptor chain draws on TRBV5-6 and TRBJ2-7; a tentative D call is TRBD1 (6 bases match). The sequenced material came from blood. Here the CDR3 is given as CASSAGQRGPYEQYF. The nucleotides are TGTGCCAGCAGCGCCGGACAGAGAGGGCCCTACGAGCAGTACTTC.